This T cell receptor beta chain was obtained from a study of cytomegalovirus exposure and HLA in healthy donors. This PCR relied on a set of 60 Vbeta primers and 13 Jbeta primers. Profiled with immunoSEQ multiplex PCR; TCRdb holds only in-frame clones, not every one. The repertoire holds about 140,000 clones, with 80% as singletons. The CDR3 sequence is 13 residues long. The V gene end was trimmed by 5 bases and the J gene end by 6 bases; junction bases not matched to a gene: 6. Germline assignment: CDR1 SGHTA and CDR2 FQGTGA. The genes are TRBV7-3 and TRBJ2-7, with TRBD2 matching over 8 bases. The clonotype comes from a female donor in good health and CMV-seronegative. Sequencing input: PBMCs. The chain's CDR3 is CASSPQAGGEQYF. The DNA of the CDR3 is TGTGCCAGCAGCCCCCAGGCGGGGGGCGAGCAGTACTTC.